This passage covers 10 T cell receptor beta chains from one sample sequenced in a study of beta chain features in type 1 diabetes. Investigators reverse transcribed all isolated RNA, so they sequenced expressed TCRB transcripts. Sequenced by immunoSEQ multiplex PCR; TCRdb stores in-frame clones only, minus some. The table shows some 660,000 clones, with 11% to 15% occurring only once. No antigen has been identified for these receptors. Overall study results and limits: When Type 1 diabetes patients were examined, their TCRB CDR3s proved moderately but significantly shorter in all four CD4+ subsets.

Sequenced: naive CD4+ T cells from blood. The receptors come from a man aged 18-30 years with type 1 diabetes.

This clone has more than one count but fewer than ten. The chain carries TRBV5-6 and TRBJ2-5; D gene ambiguous. Per the germline V gene, CDR1 is SGHDT and CDR2 is YYEEEE. The CDR3 consists of 16 residues. The V and J ends lost 1 base and 5 bases respectively, with 18 bases between them. CDR3 coding DNA: TGTGCCAGCAGCTTGAGGTGGACGGCCCGGATCGAGACCCAGTACTTC. This codes for CASSLRWTARIETQYF. Full variable domain (remainder filled in from reference TRBV5-6 and TRBJ2-5): DAGVTQSPTHLIKTRGQQVTLRCSPKSGHDTVSWYQQALGQGPQFIFQYYEEEERQRGNFPDRFSGHQFPNYSSELNVNALLLGDSALYLCASSLRWTARIETQYFGPGTRLLVL.

The CDR3 reads CAWSVSGGHLHF. The CDR3 DNA follows: TGTGCCTGGAGTGTATCCGGGGGGCATTTGCATTTT. The V gene is TRBV30, the J gene TRBJ1-5; D perhaps matches TRBD1 (6 bases). CDR1 and CDR2 from the germline V gene are GTSNPN and SVGIG (reference sequence). The CDR3 totals 12 residues. Trimming took 0 bases from V and 15 from J, leaving 15 bases between them. Drawing the rest from reference TRBV30 and TRBJ1-5, the complete variable domain is SQTIHQWPATLVQPVGSPLSLECTVEGTSNPNLYWYRQAAGRGLQLLFYSVGIGQISSEVPQNLSASRPQDRQFILSSKKLLLSDSGFYLCAWSVSGGHLHFGDGTRLSIL.

This clone was seen only a few times. The CDR3 here is CAWIQRDGRNEQFF. The CDR3 DNA reads TGTGCCTGGATCCAGCGGGACGGGAGGAATGAGCAGTTCTTC. The chain combines TRBV30 with TRBJ2-1; 7 nucleotides agree with TRBD2. Per the germline V gene, CDR1 is GTSNPN and CDR2 is SVGIG (reference sequence). The CDR3 contains 14 residues. Trimming took 4 bases from V and 7 from J; bases not matched to a gene: 10.

J is TRBJ2-5 and V is TRBV9; a weak D match, TRBD2 (6 bases). Trimming pared 4 bases from V and 5 bases from J, leaving 12 bases between. The CDR3 length is 13 residues. The germline gives CDR1 SGDLS, CDR2 YYNGEE. The chain's CDR3 is CASSWGDGETQYF. CDR3 coding DNA: TGTGCCAGCAGCTGGGGGGACGGCGAGACCCAGTACTTC.

The chain carries TRBV30 and TRBJ1-5; possibly TRBD1 for D (5 bases). Trimming removed 1 base from V and 0 bases from J, with 10 bases in between. There are 15 residues in the CDR3. Germline CDR1 is GTSNPN and CDR2 is SVGIG (reference sequence). CDR3 DNA: TGTGCCTGGAGTGCGATCGACAGTAGCAATCAGCCCCAGCATTTT. Protein sequence: CAWSAIDSSNQPQHF.

As DNA, the CDR3 is TGCAGCGCCAAGTGGGGCGGTTCCATTCAGTACTTC. The encoded protein is CSAKWGGSIQYF. This sequence joins TRBV29-1 and TRBJ2-4, with D perhaps TRBD1 (5 bases). Per the germline V gene, CDR1 is SQVTM and CDR2 is ANQGSEA. The V and J ends lost 7 bases and 9 bases respectively, with 16 bases between them. The CDR3 has 12 amino acids.

This clone was counted between two and nine times. At the DNA level, this CDR3 is encoded by other sequences in the same sample as well. The gene calls are TRBV9 and TRBJ1-6; D is perhaps TRBD1 (5 bases). The CDR3 runs 15 residues. Germline V gene data show CDR1 as SGDLS and CDR2 as YYNGEE. Trimming left V 3 bases short and J 8 bases short, with 15 bases between. CDR3 region: CASSARDRGDSPLHF. The CDR3 region has the DNA TGTGCCAGCAGCGCCCGGGACCGCGGGGATTCACCCCTCCACTTT.

In regard to this clone: The sample holds other DNA sequences that translate to the same CDR3. This chain uses TRBV20-1 with TRBJ2-7; D ambiguous. The germline CDR1 and CDR2 sequences are DFQATT and SNEGSKA (reference sequence). The CDR3 spans 10 residues. The V end lost 5 bases, the J end lost 4 bases, and 6 bases lay between the germline ends. The CDR3 nucleotides read TGCAGTGCTTTGTCTTACGAGCAGTACTTC. Protein product: CSALSYEQYF.

The chain has TRBV10-3 and TRBJ1-4, with 7 bases matching TRBD1. The CDR3 runs 15 residues. V shed 3 bases, J shed 7 bases, and the junction held 8 bases outside the gene matches. From germline, CDR1 is ENHRY and CDR2 SYGVKD. CDR3 amino acids: CAISESTGAGEKLFF. The CDR3 region has the DNA TGTGCCATCAGTGAATCAACAGGGGCGGGTGAAAAACTGTTTTTT.

This clone occurred a few times. The chain is built from TRBV7-2 and TRBJ1-2; D gene uncertain. Trimming took off 7 bases at V and 8 bases at J, with 17 bases between the two ends. In germline, CDR1 is SGHTA, CDR2 FQGNSA. The CDR3 contains 13 residues. DNA of the CDR3: TGTGCCAGCACCCTGGTGTTAGACGGCGGCTACACCTTC. Translation gives CASTLVLDGGYTF.